Below are 10 T cell receptor beta chains sequenced from a single sample in a study of blood T cell repertoires in COVID-19. Only in-frame clones appear in the TCRdb table, and some are missing; sequencing was by immunoSEQ multiplex PCR. The table shows 150,000 to 200,000 clones, with approximately 83% occurring only once. Sequencing was done on a sample of peripheral blood. The receptors were sampled from a human donor with active or convalescent COVID-19. The donor label of this sample is uncertain.

The gene calls are TRBV6-5 and TRBJ2-1; 7 positions agree with TRBD1. This CDR3 region has 14 residues. V gave up 6 bases and J gave up 12 bases; unmatched junction bases: 14. Germline V CDR1 and CDR2: MNHEY, SVGAGI. The CDR3: CASRKQTGQVGQFF. The CDR3 DNA reads TGTGCCAGCAGGAAGCAGACAGGACAGGTGGGGCAGTTCTTC.

This clone was recorded once. The chain joins TRBV10-3 to TRBJ1-2; no reliable D call. This CDR3 comprises 13 residues. With 0 bases removed from V and 7 bases from J, the gap between germline ends came to 9 bases. Germline V gene data show CDR1 as ENHRY and CDR2 as SYGVKD. CDR3: CAISESGGAGYTF. CDR3 DNA sequence: TGTGCCATCAGTGAGTCTGGCGGTGCTGGCTACACCTTC.

The rearrangement links TRBV4-1 to TRBJ2-1; TRBD2 aligns across 7 bases. This CDR3 region has 15 residues. From germline, CDR1 is MGHRA and CDR2 YSYEKL. V lost 2 bases, J lost 7 bases, and 8 bases stayed unmatched. Here the CDR3 DNA reads TGCGCCAGCAGCCAATTGGCTAGCGGAGTAAATGAGCAGTTCTTC. It is translated as CASSQLASGVNEQFF.

The sample holds a few counts of this clone. The J gene is TRBJ2-3, the V gene TRBV11-2; TRBD2 aligns across 11 bases. The CDR3 runs 17 residues. Germline V lookup: CDR1 SGHAT, CDR2 FQNNGV. V shed 3 bases, J shed 2 bases, and the junction held 7 bases outside the gene matches. In DNA form, the CDR3 reads TGTGCCAGCAGCTTCGGTACTAGCGGGGGAATCACAGATACGCAGTATTTT. Its protein is CASSFGTSGGITDTQYF. Together with reference TRBV11-2 and TRBJ2-3, the CDR3 gives the full variable domain: EAGVAQSPRYKIIEKRQSVAFWCNPISGHATLYWYQQILGQGPKLLIQFQNNGVVDDSQLPKDRFSAERLKGVDSTLKIQPAKLEDSAVYLCASSFGTSGGITDTQYFGPGTRLTVL.

The rearrangement joins TRBV5-4 to TRBJ2-1, with a weak D call TRBD2 (6 bases). CDR1 SGHNT and CDR2 YYREEE come from the germline V gene (reference sequence). The V end was cut by 4 bases, the J end by 9 bases, with 14 bases between. CDR3 length: 13 residues. The CDR3 DNA sequence: TGTGCCAGCAGCAACGGCCAGGGAGGTGAGCAGTTCTTC. Its translation: CASSNGQGGEQFF.

The chain recombines TRBV27 with TRBJ1-5, with D possibly being TRBD1 (5 bases). Deletions cut 5 bases from V and 7 bases from J, with 18 bases between. Germline V gives CDR1 MNHEY, CDR2 SMNVEV (reference sequence). This CDR3 region has 15 residues. In DNA, the CDR3 is TGTGCCAGCAGTCGGGTCGGTCAGGGAATACAGCCCCAGCATTTT. Translated: CASSRVGQGIQPQHF.

This clone was seen a few times. The chain employs TRBV19 and TRBJ2-1; the D is unclear. The V gene's germline CDR1 is LNHDA and CDR2 SQIVND (reference sequence). Trimming removed 4 bases from V and 5 bases from J, with 15 bases in between. The CDR3 covers 15 residues. The CDR3 bases are TGTGCCAGTAGTACACACGACTTGGCGAACAATGAGCAGTTCTTC. This sequence encodes CASSTHDLANNEQFF.

This chain links TRBV19 with TRBJ2-3, with unresolved D. The CDR3 has 13 residues. Trimming shortened V by 7 bases and J by 0 bases, and 8 bases separated the two germline ends. CDR1 and CDR2 from the germline V gene are LNHDA and SQIVND (reference sequence). The CDR3 here is CASKLVSTDTQYF. CDR3 coding DNA: TGTGCCAGTAAACTTGTGAGCACAGATACGCAGTATTTT.

This clone was detected once. The chain recombines TRBV5-8 with TRBJ2-1; the D gene is possibly TRBD1 (6 bases). Germline assignment: CDR1 SGHTS and CDR2 YDEGEE. The V end was cut by 3 bases, the J end by 7 bases, with 11 bases between. This CDR3 has 13 residues. CDR3 DNA sequence: TGTGCCAGCAGCTGGACAGTTGAGAATGAGCAGTTCTTC. As protein: CASSWTVENEQFF.

This chain links TRBV9 with TRBJ2-1; 12 bases are shared with TRBD2. Germline CDR1 reads SGDLS; CDR2 reads YYNGEE. CDR3 length: 15 amino acids. V lost 1 base to trimming and J lost 8 bases; unmatched junction nucleotides: 4. Written as DNA, the CDR3 is TGTGCCAGCAGCGTATCTAGCGGGGGGGCAGATGAGCAGTTCTTC. It translates to CASSVSSGGADEQFF.